The 6 T cell receptor beta chains below were found in one sample sequenced in a study of T cell responses to AZD1222 COVID-19 vaccine. Libraries were prepared by immunoSEQ multiplex PCR; TCRdb keeps only in-frame clonotypes and omits some of them. This sample has about 180,000 clones; around nine tenths occur once, and the top ten carry roughly a quarter. Specimen: peripheral blood, collected 28 days after the second AZD1222 dose. These receptors came from an adult who received the AZD1222 COVID-19 vaccine.

This clone was detected once. Within the sample, other DNA sequences also encode this same CDR3. The chain carries TRBV7-9 and TRBJ2-7; D tentatively fits TRBD1 or TRBD2 (5 bases each). Per the germline V gene, CDR1 is SEHNR and CDR2 is FQNEAQ (reference sequence). CDR3 length: 12 residues. Trimming removed 11 bases from V and 0 bases from J, with 11 bases in between. CDR3 region: CASGDGSYEQYF. CDR3 bases: TGTGCCTCCGGGGACGGCTCCTACGAGCAGTACTTC.

This chain joins TRBV3-1 (or the pseudogene TRBV3-2) and TRBJ2-5; 11 nucleotides align to TRBD2. V shed 1 base, J shed 4 bases, and the junction held 5 bases outside the gene matches. CDR1 and CDR2 (germline): LGHDT, YNNKEL (reference sequence). This CDR3 is built from 16 residues. This chain's CDR3 is CASSQGLAGGRETQYF. In DNA form, the CDR3 reads TGTGCCAGCAGCCAAGGCCTAGCGGGAGGTAGAGAGACCCAGTACTTC.

The rearrangement uses TRBV5-1 and TRBJ2-3, with a possible D match to TRBD2 (6 bases). Germline loops: CDR1 SGHRS, CDR2 YFSETQ. V was trimmed by 4 bases and J by 6 bases, leaving 15 bases between them. This CDR3 is built from 14 residues. The CDR3 nucleotides are TGCGCCAGCAGCCGGGACTGGGCCCCGGATACGCAGTATTTT. The encoded protein is CASSRDWAPDTQYF. The entire variable domain, with the rest obtained from reference TRBV5-1 and TRBJ2-3, is as follows: KAGVTQTPRYLIKTRGQQVTLSCSPISGHRSVSWYQQTPGQGLQFLFEYFSETQRNKGNFPGRFSGRQFSNSRSEMNVSTLELGDSALYLCASSRDWAPDTQYFGPGTRLTVL.

The gene calls are TRBV7-3 and TRBJ2-3; D perhaps matches TRBD1 (5 bases). The CDR3 extends over 15 amino acids. The V and J ends lost 4 bases and 2 bases respectively, with 13 bases between them. Looked up from germline, CDR1 is SGHTA and CDR2 is FQGTGA. Written as DNA, the CDR3 is TGTGCCAGCAGCTCCAGTCCGGACAACACAGATACGCAGTATTTT. Protein: CASSSSPDNTDTQYF.

The chain combines TRBV5-1 with TRBJ2-7; D not certain. V shed 0 bases and J shed 3 bases, with 16 bases lying between them. Per the germline V gene, CDR1 is SGHRS and CDR2 is YFSETQ. This CDR3 is 16 amino acids long. The CDR3 sequence is CASSLGLQVKGYEQYF. The CDR3 coding sequence is TGCGCCAGCAGCTTGGGGTTGCAAGTCAAAGGCTACGAGCAGTACTTC.

This rearrangement joins TRBV28 to TRBJ2-1; the D is unclear. The CDR3 is 10 residues long. The V and J ends lost 7 bases and 9 bases respectively, with 7 bases between them. Germline V gene lookup returns CDR1 MDHEN and CDR2 SYDVKM. CDR3 amino acids: CASTGGEQFF. The CDR3, as DNA: TGTGCCAGCACTGGCGGTGAGCAGTTCTTC.